This T cell receptor beta chain was recorded in a study of a mutant IDH1 vaccine in newly diagnosed glioma. In the study overall: Patients were started on vaccination 4-6 weeks after radiotherapy alone, or with temozolomide cycles. Receipt of radiotherapy, temozolomide, or both preceded the study, and most received both.

Overall study results and limits: A vaccine-induced immune response developed in roughly 93% of the patients.

About this clone: Its specificity is not known. Other nucleotide sequences from this sample produce the same CDR3.

Stated time point: week 35, safety follow-up. Doses of 300 ug of mutant IDH1 20-mer peptide were given with topical imiquimod. The CDR3 is 14 amino acids. In germline, CDR1 is SGHRS, CDR2 YFSETQ. Deletions cut 0 bases from V and 2 bases from J, with 8 bases between. Produced via immunoSEQ multiplex PCR; TCRdb's table is partial and in-frame only. Among tens of thousands of clones listed, approximately 81% were seen once. J is TRBJ1-1 and V is TRBV5-1, with D possibly being TRBD1 (5 bases). Source: PBMCs, taken from a glioma patient whose treatment included an IDH1 peptide vaccine. The TCR originated in a woman aged 40 to 50 with glioma. Some clones in this sample may be carry-over from other donors' samples. CDR3 nucleotide sequence: TGCGCCAGCAGCTTGGACGGACAAAACACTGAAGCTTTCTTT. Amino acids: CASSLDGQNTEAFF.